This TCR beta chain was observed in a study of cytomegalovirus exposure and HLA in healthy donors. This CDR3 region has 17 residues. J was trimmed by 6 bases and V by 5 bases; bases with no gene match: 13. Germline loops: CDR1 SGHTA, CDR2 FQGNSA. Primers: 60 Vbeta forward and 13 Jbeta reverse. Assay used: immunoSEQ multiplex PCR; TCRdb lists only in-frame clones, some missing. The sample yields over 100,000 clones, more than 75% seen once. In its sample, this clone was seen a few times. Its antigen remains unknown. Study outcomes and limitations: Researchers had no immune exposure information except CMV serostatus available. The classifier, whose performance was assessed in both the original and validation cohorts, reportedly diagnosed cytomegalovirus status with high specificity and sensitivity. A few CMV-associated chains were confirmed in vitro to be specific for CMV antigens. A later analysis found common viral pathogens apparently linked to several of the most significant clusters.

The chain combines TRBV7-2 with TRBJ2-1, with TRBD2 matching over 10 bases. Source material: PBMCs. This TCR derives from a female donor in good health and CMV-seronegative. The CDR3 spells CASSAFSLAGAPNEQFF. CDR3 DNA sequence: TGTGCCAGCAGCGCCTTTAGCCTAGCGGGAGCTCCCAATGAGCAGTTCTTC.